A single sample is the source of the 2 T cell receptor beta chains below, sequenced in a study of shared clonotypes between healthy human individuals. Clones were read by immunoSEQ multiplex PCR, and TCRdb kept only the in-frame ones, dropping some. This repertoire shows roughly 1,600,000 clones, around 98.5% found once; its top ten account for 0.36%. Sequencing used naive CD4+ T cells sorted from blood. Subset reported: CD45RA+ positively selected. These TCRs come from a young man in good health.

V is TRBV9 and J is TRBJ2-3; 12 bases align to TRBD2. The junction had 5 bases not matched to a gene; V was cut back by 4 bases and J by 2 bases. The CDR3 contains 16 residues. Looked up from germline, CDR1 is SGDLS and CDR2 is YYNGEE. CDR3 loop: CASSFSSGRATDTQYF. Written as DNA, the CDR3 is TGTGCCAGCAGCTTCTCTAGCGGGAGGGCCACAGATACGCAGTATTTT.

This rearrangement joins TRBV7-2 to TRBJ2-7, with 7 bases identical to TRBD1. The CDR3 extends over 14 amino acids. Trimming at V came to 5 bases and at J to 4 bases, leaving 8 bases not matched to a gene. CDR1 and CDR2 (germline): SGHTA, FQGNSA. The CDR3 region is CASSPLTGRYEQYF. CDR3 bases: TGTGCCAGCAGCCCCTTGACAGGGCGGTACGAGCAGTACTTC.